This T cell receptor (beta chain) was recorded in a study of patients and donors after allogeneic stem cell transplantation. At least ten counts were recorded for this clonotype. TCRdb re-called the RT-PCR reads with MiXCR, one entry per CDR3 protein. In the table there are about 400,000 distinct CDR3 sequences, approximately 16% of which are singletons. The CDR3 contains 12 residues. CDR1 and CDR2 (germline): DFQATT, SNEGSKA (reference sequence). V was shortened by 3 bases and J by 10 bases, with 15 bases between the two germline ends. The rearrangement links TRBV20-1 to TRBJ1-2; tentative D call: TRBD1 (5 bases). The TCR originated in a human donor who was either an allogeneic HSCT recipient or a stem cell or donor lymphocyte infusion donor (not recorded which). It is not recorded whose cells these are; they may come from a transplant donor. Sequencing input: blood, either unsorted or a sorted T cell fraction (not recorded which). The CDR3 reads CSASGTAFAYTF. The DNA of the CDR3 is TGCAGTGCTAGTGGGACCGCTTTTGCCTACACCTTC.